The clone carrying this TCR beta chain has more than one count but fewer than ten. The sample originates from a study of identical twins. The cDNA had a unique molecular identifier and a template-switch universal primer site. TCRdb recomputed calls from the 5' RACE reads with MiXCR, one row per CDR3 protein. The sample has 600,000 to 700,000 distinct CDR3 sequences, 20% to 25% seen once. The same sample was also used in a study of T cells expressing NK-cell markers. From that second work: Most of the eight sequenced donors tested HCMV-seropositive; one tested seronegative. Of CD8+ T cells, about 1.0-7.5% belonged to dominant NKG2C+ clonotypes in five or six donors.

The TCR was taken from a woman younger than 30 in good health. Sequenced: PBMCs.

DNA for the CDR3: TGCAGTGCAGACGGGGGAGGGTCAGATACGCAGTATTTT. Translating it yields CSADGGGSDTQYF. J is TRBJ2-3 and V is TRBV20-1; 7 positions agree with TRBD2. V shed 6 bases and J 4 bases; nucleotides not matched to a gene: 7. CDR3 length: 13 residues. Germline V lookup: CDR1 DFQATT, CDR2 SNEGSKA (reference sequence).